This T cell receptor (beta chain) was captured in a study of graft-versus-host responses after intestinal transplantation. Overall study: For 2 to 4 years after anti-thymocyte globulin induction, all recipients took tacrolimus and steroids.

Concerning this clone: Its antigen remains unknown.

Findings of the study overall: Across patients carrying graft-donor T cell macrochimerism, allografts held high graft-versus-host to host-versus-graft clonal ratios. GvH clones were found in recipient marrow; some appeared first in ileum or blood. Association was observed between peak circulating GvH clone levels and early post-transplant HvG declines.

Libraries were prepared by immunoSEQ multiplex PCR; TCRdb keeps only in-frame clonotypes and omits some of them. The sample carries fewer than 90,000 clones, 94% recorded once. This CDR3 region has 17 residues. V lost 4 bases and J lost 0, with 17 bases in between. CDR1 and CDR2 (germline): SGHNT, YYREEE (reference sequence). The sequence came from a human donor who was the organ donor for an intestinal transplant. The chain links TRBV5-4 to TRBJ1-3; D is perhaps TRBD1 (5 bases). Sequenced here: unstimulated CD4+ T cells sorted from spleen or lymph node cells, sampled before transplant. This CDR3 is CASSPYLMGVSGNTIYF. The CDR3 nucleotides are TGTGCCAGCAGCCCCTATTTAATGGGGGTCTCTGGAAACACCATATATTTT.